Described below is a single TCR beta chain sequence and its context. These data belong to a study of blood T cell repertoires in COVID-19. Seattle patients were enrolled during active infection and followed longitudinally. The CDR3 is made up of 15 amino acids. The trim removed 1 base at V and 2 bases at J, leaving 1 base unmatched. Germline CDR1 and CDR2: MNHNS and SASEGT. Here immunoSEQ multiplex PCR was the method, and the copy in TCRdb shows in-frame clones only, minus some. The sample includes under 75,000 clones, 80% to 85% seen only once; the top ten take about 16%. The V gene is TRBV6-1, the J gene TRBJ1-2, with 10 bases identical to TRBD1. The source material was peripheral blood. The origin of this receptor is a man aged 60-69 years with COVID-19, enrolled during active disease. CDR3 sequence (DNA): TGTGCCAGCAGTGAAGGGACAGGGGGAAACTATGGCTACACCTTC. It translates to CASSEGTGGNYGYTF.